The entry below describes one TCR beta chain. The sample is drawn from a study of T cell responses to AZD1222 COVID-19 vaccine. Looking at the study overall: Pooling covered second doses at about 4 or about 12 weeks.

The assay was immunoSEQ multiplex PCR, and TCRdb's table has in-frame clones only and misses some. This sample has fewer than 150,000 clones, with 88% found just once. Germline assignment: CDR1 SNHLY and CDR2 FYNNEI. The CDR3 loop spans 12 amino acids. The V gene lost 10 bases and the J gene lost 8 bases, with 12 bases spanning the gap. This TCR was sampled from an adult in good health. The sample was peripheral blood, taken on day 0 of AZD1222 vaccination. The rearrangement joins TRBV2 to TRBJ1-6; the D is unclear. CDR3 in DNA: TGTGCCACCACTCGTCTGGATTCACCCCTCCACTTT. Residues: CATTRLDSPLHF.